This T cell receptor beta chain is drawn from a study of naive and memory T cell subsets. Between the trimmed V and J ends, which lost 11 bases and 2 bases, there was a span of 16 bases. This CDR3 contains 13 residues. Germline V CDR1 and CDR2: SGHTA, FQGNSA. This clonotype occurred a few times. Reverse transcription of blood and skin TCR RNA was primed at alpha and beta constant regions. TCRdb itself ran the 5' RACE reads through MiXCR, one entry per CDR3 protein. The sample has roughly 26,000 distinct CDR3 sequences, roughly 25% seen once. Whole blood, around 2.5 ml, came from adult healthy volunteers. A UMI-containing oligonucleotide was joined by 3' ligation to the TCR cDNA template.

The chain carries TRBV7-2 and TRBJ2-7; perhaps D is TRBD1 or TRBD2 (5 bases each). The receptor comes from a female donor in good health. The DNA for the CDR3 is TGTGCCTCGGGGCAGGGTCTAACCTACGAGCAGTACTTC. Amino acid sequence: CASGQGLTYEQYF. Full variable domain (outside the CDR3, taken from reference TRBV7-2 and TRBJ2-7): GAGVSQSPSNKVTEKGKDVELRCDPISGHTALYWYRQSLGQGLEFLIYFQGNSAPDKSGLPSDRFSAERTGGSVSTLTIQRTQQEDSAVYLCASGQGLTYEQYFGPGTRLTVT.